Here is one T cell receptor beta chain with its context. Here the gene names and germline are mouse. The read ends 4 residues early relative to the CDR3; the germline J gene fills the gap. This sample was included in a study of CD8+ T cells in alopecia areata. Germline CDR1 reads SGHDT; CDR2 reads FRDEAV. V was pared by 1 base and J by 4 bases, with 1 base of the junction left unmatched. The CDR3 has 14 amino acids. Following RNA extraction, reverse transcription yielded cDNA that acted as the sequencing template. Profiled with immunoSEQ multiplex PCR; TCRdb holds only in-frame clones, not every one. Listed for the sample are around 100,000 clones, none seen a single time.

This receptor was taken from a C3H/HeJ mouse with alopecia areata. MHC haplotype here: H2-k. V gene TRBV14 combines with J gene TRBJ2-1, with 8 bases fitting TRBD2. The specimen sequenced was lesional skin. The CDR3 loop is CASSFLGGYAEQFF. The part of the CDR3 DNA that was read is TGTGCCAGCAGTTTCCTGGGGGGATATGCT.